This T cell receptor beta chain was captured in a study of cytomegalovirus exposure and HLA in healthy donors. The CDR3 extends over 18 amino acids. Germline CDR1 and CDR2: SGHDN and FVKESK. Trimming took off 4 bases at V and 4 bases at J, with 25 bases between the two ends. Produced via immunoSEQ multiplex PCR; TCRdb's table is partial and in-frame only. The table includes 100,000 to 120,000 clones, approximately 90% detected once. Sequenced sample: PBMCs. V and J are TRBV14 and TRBJ1-2; TRBD1 might be the D (6 bases). This TCR was recovered from a woman aged 30 to 39 in good health and CMV-seropositive. The CDR3 spells CASSLLGAVPFLGYGYTF. DNA for the CDR3: TGTGCCAGCAGCCTCCTGGGGGCAGTTCCCTTCCTCGGCTATGGCTACACCTTC.